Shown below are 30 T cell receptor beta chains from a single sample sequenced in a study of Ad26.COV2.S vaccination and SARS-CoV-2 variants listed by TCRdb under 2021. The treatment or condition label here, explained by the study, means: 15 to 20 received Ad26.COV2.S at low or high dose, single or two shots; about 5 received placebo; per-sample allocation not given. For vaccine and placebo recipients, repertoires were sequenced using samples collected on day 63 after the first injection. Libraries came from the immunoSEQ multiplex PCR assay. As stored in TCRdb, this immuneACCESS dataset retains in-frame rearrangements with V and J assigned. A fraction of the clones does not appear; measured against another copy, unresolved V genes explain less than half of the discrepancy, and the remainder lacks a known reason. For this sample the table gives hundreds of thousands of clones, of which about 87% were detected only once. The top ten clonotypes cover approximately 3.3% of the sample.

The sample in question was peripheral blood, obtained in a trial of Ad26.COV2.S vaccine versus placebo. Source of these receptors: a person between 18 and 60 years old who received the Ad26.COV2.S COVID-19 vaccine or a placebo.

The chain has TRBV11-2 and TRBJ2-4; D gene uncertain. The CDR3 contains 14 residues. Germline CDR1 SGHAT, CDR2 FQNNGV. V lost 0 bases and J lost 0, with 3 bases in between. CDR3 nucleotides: TGTGCCAGCAGCTTAGAAATAGCCAAAAACATTCAGTACTTC. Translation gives CASSLEIAKNIQYF.

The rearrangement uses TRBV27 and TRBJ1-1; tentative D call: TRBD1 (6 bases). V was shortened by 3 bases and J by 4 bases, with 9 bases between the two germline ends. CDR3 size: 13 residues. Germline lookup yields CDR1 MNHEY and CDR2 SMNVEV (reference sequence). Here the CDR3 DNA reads TGTGCCAGCAGTTTTTCCAGGGGCACTGAAGCTTTCTTT. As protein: CASSFSRGTEAFF.

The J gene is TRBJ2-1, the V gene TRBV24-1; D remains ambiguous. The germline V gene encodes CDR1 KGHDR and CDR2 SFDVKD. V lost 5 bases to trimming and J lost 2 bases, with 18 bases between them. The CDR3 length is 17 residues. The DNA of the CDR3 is TGTGCCACCAGTGGTCGCCTGTGCTCCTTGGCCTACAATGAGCAGTTCTTC. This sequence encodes CATSGRLCSLAYNEQFF.

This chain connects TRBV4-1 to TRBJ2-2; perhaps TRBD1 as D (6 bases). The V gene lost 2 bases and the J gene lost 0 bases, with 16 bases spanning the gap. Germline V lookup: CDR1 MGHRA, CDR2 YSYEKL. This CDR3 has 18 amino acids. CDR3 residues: CASSQFGQRLTNTGELFF. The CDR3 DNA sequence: TGCGCCAGCAGCCAATTTGGACAGAGGCTTACGAACACCGGGGAGCTGTTTTTT.

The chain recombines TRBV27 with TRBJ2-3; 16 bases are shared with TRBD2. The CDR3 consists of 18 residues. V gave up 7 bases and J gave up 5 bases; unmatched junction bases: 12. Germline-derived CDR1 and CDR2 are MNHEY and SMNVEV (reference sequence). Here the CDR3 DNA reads TGTGCCAGCACACGCCCCGGGACTAGCGGGGGGGCCAGAGATACGCAGTATTTT. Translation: CASTRPGTSGGARDTQYF.

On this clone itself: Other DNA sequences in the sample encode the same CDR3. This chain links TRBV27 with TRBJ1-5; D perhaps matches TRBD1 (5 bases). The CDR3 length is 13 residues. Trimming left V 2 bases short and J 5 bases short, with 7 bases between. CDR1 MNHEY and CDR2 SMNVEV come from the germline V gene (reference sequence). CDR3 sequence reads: CASSLRGDQPQHF. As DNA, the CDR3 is TGTGCCAGCAGTTTAAGAGGGGATCAGCCCCAGCATTTT.

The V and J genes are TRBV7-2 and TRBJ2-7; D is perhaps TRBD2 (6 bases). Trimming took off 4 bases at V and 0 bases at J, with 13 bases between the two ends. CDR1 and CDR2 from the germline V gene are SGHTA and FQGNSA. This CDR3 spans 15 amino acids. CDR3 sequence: CASSSSGTVSYEQYF. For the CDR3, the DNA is TGTGCCAGCAGCTCCTCCGGGACTGTCTCCTACGAGCAGTACTTC.

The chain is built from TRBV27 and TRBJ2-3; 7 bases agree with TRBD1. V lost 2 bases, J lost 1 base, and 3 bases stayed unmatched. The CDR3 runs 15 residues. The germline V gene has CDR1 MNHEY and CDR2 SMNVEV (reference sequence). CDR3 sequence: CASSLQGDRTDTQYF. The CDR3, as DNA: TGTGCCAGCAGTTTACAGGGGGATCGCACAGATACGCAGTATTTT.

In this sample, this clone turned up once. CDR3 nucleotides: TGTGCCATCAGGCAGACAGGGGACTATGGCTACACCTTC. Its protein is CAIRQTGDYGYTF. V gene TRBV10-3 combines with J gene TRBJ1-2; TRBD1 matches at 8 bases. The CDR3 is made up of 13 amino acids. The V segment lost 6 bases and the J segment 3 bases; nucleotides outside the gene matches: 3. Germline V gene sequence: CDR1 ENHRY, CDR2 SYGVKD.

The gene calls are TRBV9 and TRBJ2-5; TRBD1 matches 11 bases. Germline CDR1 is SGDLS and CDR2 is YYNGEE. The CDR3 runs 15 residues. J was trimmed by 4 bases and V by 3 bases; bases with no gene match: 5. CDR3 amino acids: CASSAGQGAGETQYF. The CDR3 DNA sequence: TGTGCCAGCAGCGCCGGACAGGGGGCCGGAGAGACCCAGTACTTC.

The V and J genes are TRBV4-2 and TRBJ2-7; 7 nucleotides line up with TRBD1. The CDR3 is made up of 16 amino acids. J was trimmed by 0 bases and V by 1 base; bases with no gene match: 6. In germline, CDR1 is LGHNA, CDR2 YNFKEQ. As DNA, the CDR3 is TGTGCCAGCAGCCAAGTTAGAGGGGGCTCCTCCTACGAGCAGTACTTC. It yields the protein CASSQVRGGSSYEQYF.

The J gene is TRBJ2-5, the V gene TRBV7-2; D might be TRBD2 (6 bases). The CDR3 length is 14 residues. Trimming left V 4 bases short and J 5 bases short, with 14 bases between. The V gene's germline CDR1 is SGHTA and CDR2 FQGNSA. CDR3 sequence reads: CASSSRDLGETQYF. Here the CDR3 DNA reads TGTGCCAGCAGCTCGAGGGACTTGGGGGAGACCCAGTACTTC.

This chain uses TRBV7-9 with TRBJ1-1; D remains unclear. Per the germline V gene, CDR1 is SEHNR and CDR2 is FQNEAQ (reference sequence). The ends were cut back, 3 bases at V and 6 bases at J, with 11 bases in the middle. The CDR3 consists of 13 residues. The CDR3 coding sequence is TGTGCCAGCAGCTTTCCTCCGTCGGCTGAAGCTTTCTTT. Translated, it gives CASSFPPSAEAFF. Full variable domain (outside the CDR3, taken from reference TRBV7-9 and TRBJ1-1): DTGVSQNPRHKITKRGQNVTFRCDPISEHNRLYWYRQTLGQGPEFLTYFQNEAQLEKSRLLSDRFSAERPKGSFSTLEIQRTEQGDSAMYLCASSFPPSAEAFFGQGTRLTVV.

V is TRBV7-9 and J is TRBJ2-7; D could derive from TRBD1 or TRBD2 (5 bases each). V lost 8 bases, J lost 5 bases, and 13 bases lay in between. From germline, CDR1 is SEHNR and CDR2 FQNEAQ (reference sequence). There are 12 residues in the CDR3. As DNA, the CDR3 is TGTGCCAGCGTAGGTGTGGGGGACGAGCAGTACTTC. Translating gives CASVGVGDEQYF.

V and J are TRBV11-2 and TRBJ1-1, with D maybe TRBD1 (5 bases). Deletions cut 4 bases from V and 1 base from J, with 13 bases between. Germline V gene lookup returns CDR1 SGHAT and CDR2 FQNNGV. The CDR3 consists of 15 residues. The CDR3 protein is CASSSAWGKNTEAFF. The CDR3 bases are TGTGCCAGCAGCTCCGCCTGGGGGAAGAACACTGAAGCTTTCTTT. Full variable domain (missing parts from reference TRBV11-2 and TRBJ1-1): EAGVAQSPRYKIIEKRQSVAFWCNPISGHATLYWYQQILGQGPKLLIQFQNNGVVDDSQLPKDRFSAERLKGVDSTLKIQPAKLEDSAVYLCASSSAWGKNTEAFFGQGTRLTVV.

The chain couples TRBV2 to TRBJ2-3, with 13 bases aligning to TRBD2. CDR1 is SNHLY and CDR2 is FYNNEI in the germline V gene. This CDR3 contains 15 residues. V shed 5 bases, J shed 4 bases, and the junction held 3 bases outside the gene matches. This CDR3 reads CASSLGLAGADTQYF. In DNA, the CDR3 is TGTGCCAGCAGTCTCGGACTAGCGGGGGCAGATACGCAGTATTTT.

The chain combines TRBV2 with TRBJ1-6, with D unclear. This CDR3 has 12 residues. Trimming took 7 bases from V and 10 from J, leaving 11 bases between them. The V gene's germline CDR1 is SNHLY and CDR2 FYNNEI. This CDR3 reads CASTRFRSPLHF. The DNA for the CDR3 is TGTGCCAGCACCAGATTTAGGTCACCCCTCCACTTT.

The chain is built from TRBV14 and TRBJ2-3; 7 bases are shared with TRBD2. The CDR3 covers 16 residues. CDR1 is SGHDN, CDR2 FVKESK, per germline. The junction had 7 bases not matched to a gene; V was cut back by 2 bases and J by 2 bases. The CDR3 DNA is TGTGCCAGCAGCCAAAGTCGACTAGCTCTCACAGATACGCAGTATTTT. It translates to CASSQSRLALTDTQYF.

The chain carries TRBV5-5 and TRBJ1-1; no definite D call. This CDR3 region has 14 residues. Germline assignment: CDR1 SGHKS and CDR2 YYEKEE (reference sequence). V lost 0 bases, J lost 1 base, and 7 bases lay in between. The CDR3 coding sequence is TGTGCCAGCAGCTTGGCGTACGGGAACACTGAAGCTTTCTTT. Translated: CASSLAYGNTEAFF.

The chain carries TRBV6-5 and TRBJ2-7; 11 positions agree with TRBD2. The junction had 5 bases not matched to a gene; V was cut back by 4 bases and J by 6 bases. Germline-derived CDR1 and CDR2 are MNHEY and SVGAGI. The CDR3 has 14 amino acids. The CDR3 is CASSFSGREREQYF. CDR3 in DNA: TGTGCCAGCAGTTTTAGCGGGAGGGAACGCGAGCAGTACTTC.

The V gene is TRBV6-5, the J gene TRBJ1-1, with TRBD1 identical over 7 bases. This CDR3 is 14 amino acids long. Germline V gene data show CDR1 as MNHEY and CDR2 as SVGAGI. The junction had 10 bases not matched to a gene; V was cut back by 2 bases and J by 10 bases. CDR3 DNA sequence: TGTGCCAGCAGTTACGTGGGACAGCTGGGGGTAGCTTTCTTT. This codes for CASSYVGQLGVAFF.

CDR3 protein: CASSPVGSSGANVLTF. CDR3 nucleotide sequence: TGCGCCAGCAGCCCGGTCGGGAGCTCTGGGGCCAACGTCCTGACTTTC. J is TRBJ2-6 and V is TRBV5-1; tentatively, D is TRBD2 (6 bases). The length of the CDR3 is 16 residues. CDR1 and CDR2 from the germline V gene are SGHRS and YFSETQ. Trimming shortened V by 4 bases and J by 0 bases, and 11 bases separated the two germline ends.

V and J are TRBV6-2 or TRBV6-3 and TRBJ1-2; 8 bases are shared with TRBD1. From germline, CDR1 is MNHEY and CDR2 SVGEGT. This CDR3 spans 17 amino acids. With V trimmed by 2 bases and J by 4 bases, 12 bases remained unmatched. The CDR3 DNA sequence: TGTGCCAGCAGTTACGACGGAAGGTCAGGGGGCATCTATGGCTACACCTTC. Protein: CASSYDGRSGGIYGYTF.

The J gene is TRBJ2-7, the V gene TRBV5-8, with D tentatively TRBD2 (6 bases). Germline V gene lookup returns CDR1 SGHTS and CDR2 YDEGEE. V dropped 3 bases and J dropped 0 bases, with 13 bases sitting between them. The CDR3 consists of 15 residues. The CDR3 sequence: CASSWVRGPSYEQYF. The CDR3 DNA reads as TGTGCCAGCAGCTGGGTGCGGGGACCCTCCTACGAGCAGTACTTC.

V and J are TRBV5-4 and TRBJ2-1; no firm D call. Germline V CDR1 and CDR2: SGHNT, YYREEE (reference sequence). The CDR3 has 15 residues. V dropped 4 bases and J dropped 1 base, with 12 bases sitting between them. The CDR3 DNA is TGTGCCAGCAGCGCCTTGAAAGCATCCTACAATGAGCAGTTCTTC. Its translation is CASSALKASYNEQFF.

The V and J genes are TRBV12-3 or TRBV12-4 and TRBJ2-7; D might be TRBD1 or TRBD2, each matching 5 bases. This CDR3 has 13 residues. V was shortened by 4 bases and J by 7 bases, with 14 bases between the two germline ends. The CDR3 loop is CASSSGSSWEQYF. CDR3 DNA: TGTGCCAGCAGTTCAGGGAGTTCCTGGGAGCAGTACTTC.

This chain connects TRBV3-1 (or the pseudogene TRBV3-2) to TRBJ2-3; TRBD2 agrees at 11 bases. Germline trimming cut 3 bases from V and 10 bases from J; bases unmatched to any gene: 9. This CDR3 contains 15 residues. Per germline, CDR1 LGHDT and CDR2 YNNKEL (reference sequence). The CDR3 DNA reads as TGTGCCAGCAGCCACGGGGGCCTAGCGGGGGGAGCGCAGTATTTT. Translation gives CASSHGGLAGGAQYF.

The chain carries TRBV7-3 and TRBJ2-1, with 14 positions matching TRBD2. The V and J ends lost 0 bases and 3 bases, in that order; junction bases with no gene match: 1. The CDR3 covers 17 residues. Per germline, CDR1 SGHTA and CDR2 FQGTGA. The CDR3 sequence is CASSLTGTSGGYNEQFF. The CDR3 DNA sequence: TGTGCCAGCAGCTTAACGGGGACTAGCGGGGGCTACAATGAGCAGTTCTTC.

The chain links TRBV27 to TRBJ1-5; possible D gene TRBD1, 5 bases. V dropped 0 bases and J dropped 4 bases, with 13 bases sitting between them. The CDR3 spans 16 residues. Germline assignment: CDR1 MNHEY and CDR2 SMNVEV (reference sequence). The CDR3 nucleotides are TGTGCCAGCAGTTTATCCCCCCACGACAGAAATCAGCCCCAGCATTTT. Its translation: CASSLSPHDRNQPQHF.

The CDR3 bases are TGTGCCAGCAGCTTAACGAGGGATGCGTATGATGGCTACACCTTC. Translation gives CASSLTRDAYDGYTF. This rearrangement joins TRBV7-3 to TRBJ1-2; D remains ambiguous. This CDR3 comprises 15 residues. Trimming removed 0 bases from V and 6 bases from J, with 14 bases in between. The germline V gene encodes CDR1 SGHTA and CDR2 FQGTGA.